This TCR beta chain stems from a study of OX40 agonist ivuxolimab in advanced cancers. Background on the study: Hepatocellular carcinoma, melanoma, renal cell or head and neck cancer occurred in dose-escalation patients. Earlier anti-PD-1, anti-PD-L1 or anti-CTLA-4 therapy was permitted; over 35% had received some.

Generated by immunoSEQ multiplex PCR, the TCRdb table keeps only in-frame clones and is missing some. The table records tens of thousands of clones, roughly 94% of them present only once. There are 14 residues in the CDR3. Germline lookup yields CDR1 SNHLY and CDR2 FYNNEI. V lost 6 bases and J lost 3; bases outside the gene matches: 5. The chain combines TRBV2 with TRBJ2-7, with 10 bases lining up with TRBD2. The receptor's source is an adult with an advanced solid tumor such as melanoma, head and neck, liver or kidney cancer. The input for sequencing was CD4+ or CD8+ T cells sorted from blood, taken in a trial of the OX40 agonist ivuxolimab. CDR3 amino acids: CASSLLAGVYEQYF. The CDR3 DNA is TGTGCCAGCAGCCTCCTAGCGGGAGTCTACGAGCAGTACTTC.